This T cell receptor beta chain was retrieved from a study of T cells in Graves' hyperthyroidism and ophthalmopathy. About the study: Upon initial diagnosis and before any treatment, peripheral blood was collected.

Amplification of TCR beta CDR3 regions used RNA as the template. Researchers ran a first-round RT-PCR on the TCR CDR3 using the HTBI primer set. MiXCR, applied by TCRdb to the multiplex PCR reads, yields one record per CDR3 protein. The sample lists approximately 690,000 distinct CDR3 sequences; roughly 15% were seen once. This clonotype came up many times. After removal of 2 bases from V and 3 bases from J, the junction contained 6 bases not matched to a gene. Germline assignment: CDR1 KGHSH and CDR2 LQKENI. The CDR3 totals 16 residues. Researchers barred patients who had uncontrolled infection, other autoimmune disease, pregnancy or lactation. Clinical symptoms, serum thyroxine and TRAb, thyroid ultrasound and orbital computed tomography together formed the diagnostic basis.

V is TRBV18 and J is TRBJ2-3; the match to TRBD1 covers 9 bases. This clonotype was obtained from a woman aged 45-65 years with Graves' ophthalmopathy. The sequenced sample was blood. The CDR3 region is CASSPTTGGATDTQYF. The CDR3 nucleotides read TGTGCCAGCTCACCAACTACAGGGGGCGCAACAGATACGCAGTATTTT.